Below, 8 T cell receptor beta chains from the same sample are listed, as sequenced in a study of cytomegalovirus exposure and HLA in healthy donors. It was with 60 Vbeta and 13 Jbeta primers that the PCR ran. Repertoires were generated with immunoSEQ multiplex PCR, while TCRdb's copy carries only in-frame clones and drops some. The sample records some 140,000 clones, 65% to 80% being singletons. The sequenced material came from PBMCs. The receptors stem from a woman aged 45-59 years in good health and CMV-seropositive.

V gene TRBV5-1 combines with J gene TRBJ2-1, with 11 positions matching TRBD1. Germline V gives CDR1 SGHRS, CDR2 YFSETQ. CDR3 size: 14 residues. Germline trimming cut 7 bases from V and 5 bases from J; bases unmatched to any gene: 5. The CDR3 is CASSGTGGNNEQFF. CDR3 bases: TGCGCCAGCTCGGGGACAGGGGGAAACAATGAGCAGTTCTTC.

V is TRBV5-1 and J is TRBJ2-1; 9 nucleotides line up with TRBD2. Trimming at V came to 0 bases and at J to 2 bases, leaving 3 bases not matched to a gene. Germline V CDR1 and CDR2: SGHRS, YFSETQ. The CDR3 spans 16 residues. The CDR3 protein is CASSLGLAGPYNEQFF. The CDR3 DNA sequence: TGCGCCAGCAGCTTGGGTCTAGCGGGGCCCTACAATGAGCAGTTCTTC.

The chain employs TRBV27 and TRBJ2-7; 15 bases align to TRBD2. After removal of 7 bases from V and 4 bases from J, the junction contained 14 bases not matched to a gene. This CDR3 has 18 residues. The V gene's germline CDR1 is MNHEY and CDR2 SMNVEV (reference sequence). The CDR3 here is CASKGLAGGASGVYEQYF. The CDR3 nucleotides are TGTGCCAGCAAGGGACTAGCGGGGGGCGCTAGCGGGGTGTACGAGCAGTACTTC.

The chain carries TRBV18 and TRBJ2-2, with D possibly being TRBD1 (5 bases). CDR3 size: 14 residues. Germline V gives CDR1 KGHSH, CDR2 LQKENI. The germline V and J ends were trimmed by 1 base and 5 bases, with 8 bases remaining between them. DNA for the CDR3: TGTGCCAGCTCACCACTCAGGGATACCGGGGAGCTGTTTTTT. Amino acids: CASSPLRDTGELFF.

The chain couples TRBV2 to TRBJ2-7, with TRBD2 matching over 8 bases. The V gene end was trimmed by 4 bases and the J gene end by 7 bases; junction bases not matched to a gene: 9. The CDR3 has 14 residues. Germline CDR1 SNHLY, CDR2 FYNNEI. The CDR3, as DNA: TGTGCCAGCAGTGGGACTAGCTTCTCGGGGGAGCAGTACTTC. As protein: CASSGTSFSGEQYF.

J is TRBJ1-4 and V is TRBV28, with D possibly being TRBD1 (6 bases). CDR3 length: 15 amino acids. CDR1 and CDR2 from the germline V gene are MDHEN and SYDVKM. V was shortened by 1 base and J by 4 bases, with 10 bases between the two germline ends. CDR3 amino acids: CASSLSAGDNEKLFF. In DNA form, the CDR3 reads TGTGCCAGCAGTTTATCAGCAGGGGATAATGAAAAACTGTTTTTT.

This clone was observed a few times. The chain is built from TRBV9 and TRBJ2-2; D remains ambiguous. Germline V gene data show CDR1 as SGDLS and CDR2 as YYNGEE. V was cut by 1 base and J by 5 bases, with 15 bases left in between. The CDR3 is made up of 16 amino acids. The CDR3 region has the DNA TGTGCCAGCAGCGTAAATGACATGTTGTTAACCGGGGAGCTGTTTTTT. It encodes CASSVNDMLLTGELFF.

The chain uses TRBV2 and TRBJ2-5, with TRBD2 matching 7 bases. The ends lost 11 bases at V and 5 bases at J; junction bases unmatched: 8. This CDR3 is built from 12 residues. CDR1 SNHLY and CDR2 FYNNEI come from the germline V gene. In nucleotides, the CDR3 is TGTGCCGGGGGGGTACTAGGGGAGACCCAGTACTTC. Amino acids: CAGGVLGETQYF.